The 13 T cell receptor beta chains below come from one sample, sequenced in a study of CD8 T cells in ankylosing spondylitis. Findings and caveats of the study: Typical of ankylosing spondylitis blood, it appeared, was a TCR beta motif of roughly eight highly homologous variants.

These receptors lack a known antigen. TCRdb re-derived calls from the 5' RACE reads in MiXCR, one entry per CDR3 protein. This sample has more than 100,000 distinct CDR3 sequences, with 17% found just once. Sequenced input: blood, either unsorted or a sorted T cell fraction (not recorded which). These receptors were collected from a male donor with ankylosing spondylitis.

This clonotype has more than one count but fewer than ten. The chain joins TRBV11-2 to TRBJ2-2; 12 nucleotides match TRBD2. Germline assignment: CDR1 SGHAT and CDR2 FQNNGV. The CDR3 is 18 amino acids. V lost 5 bases to trimming and J lost 3 bases; unmatched junction nucleotides: 10. The CDR3: CASSHLWTSGNHTGELFF. The CDR3 DNA sequence: TGTGCCAGCAGCCACCTCTGGACTAGCGGGAACCACACCGGGGAGCTGTTTTTT.

This clonotype has a handful of counts. The chain joins TRBV4-1 to TRBJ1-2, with TRBD1 identical over 9 bases. Germline values: CDR1 MGHRA, CDR2 YSYEKL. V shed 1 base and J 4 bases; nucleotides not matched to a gene: 4. The CDR3 totals 15 residues. Here the CDR3 DNA reads TGCGCCAGCAGCCAAGGGACAGGGGCTTCCTATGGCTACACCTTC. It encodes CASSQGTGASYGYTF.

The V gene is TRBV12-3 or TRBV12-4, the J gene TRBJ2-7; TRBD2 aligns across 8 bases. The J segment lost 3 bases and the V segment lost 3 bases, leaving 10 bases of the junction unmatched. CDR3 length equals 16 residues. CDR3 loop: CASSLGLELDRYEQYF. In DNA form, the CDR3 reads TGTGCCAGCAGTTTGGGACTAGAACTGGATCGCTACGAGCAGTACTTC.

The chain uses TRBV7-9 and TRBJ2-7; 7 bases line up with TRBD2. The CDR3 spans 14 residues. Germline lookup yields CDR1 SEHNR and CDR2 FQNEAQ (reference sequence). Trimming at V came to 5 bases and at J to 0 bases, leaving 4 bases not matched to a gene. The CDR3 nucleotides are TGTGCCAGCAGCCAATCGGGGGGCTCCTACGAGCAGTACTTC. It yields the protein CASSQSGGSYEQYF.

The chain links TRBV4-3 to TRBJ2-1, with 7 positions matching TRBD2. CDR3 size: 17 residues. Trimming at V came to 0 bases and at J to 0 bases, leaving 5 bases not matched to a gene. Germline V gene data show CDR1 as LGHNA and CDR2 as YSLEER. The CDR3 spells CASSQDGSSGSYNEQFF. Written as DNA, the CDR3 is TGCGCCAGCAGCCAAGATGGGTCTAGCGGCTCCTACAATGAGCAGTTCTTC.

This clonotype was counted many times. V and J are TRBV6-1 and TRBJ2-1; 10 positions match TRBD2. The length of the CDR3 is 16 residues. Germline CDR1 MNHNS, CDR2 SASEGT. The V and J ends lost 6 bases and 3 bases, in that order; junction bases with no gene match: 8. The CDR3 is CASRGRTSGRYNEQFF. Written as DNA, the CDR3 is TGTGCCAGCAGGGGCCGGACTAGCGGTCGCTACAATGAGCAGTTCTTC.

The chain is built from TRBV27 and TRBJ2-2, with TRBD2 matching over 11 bases. CDR1 is MNHEY, CDR2 SMNVEV, per germline (reference sequence). This CDR3 region has 16 residues. Trimming cost V 5 bases and J 3 bases; bases outside gene matches: 5. CDR3 protein: CASSPPTSGDTGELFF. Written as DNA, the CDR3 is TGTGCCAGCAGTCCCCCGACTAGCGGGGACACCGGGGAGCTGTTTTTT.

This clonotype turned up a few times. V usage is TRBV2 and J usage is TRBJ1-1; no clear D. V was clipped by 6 bases and J by 0 bases, with 11 bases between them. Germline V gene sequence: CDR1 SNHLY, CDR2 FYNNEI. The CDR3 covers 14 residues. For the CDR3, the DNA is TGTGCCAGCAGCCCCGGGAGGGTGAACACTGAAGCTTTCTTT. It specifies CASSPGRVNTEAFF.

Many counts were recorded for this clonotype. The rearrangement links TRBV29-1 to TRBJ1-1, with 8 positions matching TRBD1. Germline assignment: CDR1 SQVTM and CDR2 ANQGSEA. V lost 6 bases to trimming and J lost 8 bases; unmatched junction nucleotides: 11. The CDR3 is 13 amino acids. In nucleotides, the CDR3 is TGCAGCGTCGCGCCCACGGACAGGGAAGAAGCTTTCTTT. It is translated as CSVAPTDREEAFF.

The V and J genes are TRBV27 and TRBJ2-7, with TRBD1 matching over 7 bases. With 8 bases clipped from V and 5 bases from J, the junction kept 6 bases outside the gene matches. Germline V gene sequence: CDR1 MNHEY, CDR2 SMNVEV (reference sequence). CDR3 size: 12 residues. DNA for the CDR3: TGTGCCAGCCGACAGGGAGCAAACGAGCAGTACTTC. Translation gives CASRQGANEQYF.

The rearrangement joins TRBV15 to TRBJ2-7; tentatively, D is TRBD2 (5 bases). The CDR3 runs to 14 residues. CDR1 is LNHNV, CDR2 YYDKDF, per germline (reference sequence). Trimming shortened V by 5 bases and J by 1 base, and 12 bases separated the two germline ends. CDR3 sequence reads: CATSSEGLSYEQYF. The CDR3, as DNA: TGTGCCACCAGCTCCGAAGGACTTTCCTACGAGCAGTACTTC.

This chain uses TRBV12-3 or TRBV12-4 with TRBJ2-2, with 13 positions matching TRBD2. Unmatched junction bases numbered 6, after V lost 4 bases and J lost 7 bases. This CDR3 is 16 amino acids long. The CDR3 spells CASSSGLAGVGGELFF. DNA for the CDR3: TGTGCCAGCAGTTCTGGACTAGCGGGAGTCGGCGGGGAGCTGTTTTTT.

This clonotype has just a few counts. The chain is built from TRBV7-8 and TRBJ1-3; 7 bases agree with TRBD1. The trim removed 5 bases at V and 3 bases at J, leaving 7 bases unmatched. This CDR3 contains 15 residues. CDR1 and CDR2 (germline): SGHVS, FQNEAQ. This chain's CDR3 is CASSTDRRGGNTIYF. The CDR3 DNA reads as TGTGCCAGCAGCACGGACAGGCGGGGTGGAAACACCATATATTTT.